Sequencing of this T cell receptor (beta chain) was carried out in a study of blood T cells in healthy people across ages. With a J-beta primer mix and a sample-barcoded 5' primer, a second PCR ran roughly 7 to 11 cycles. MiXCR was run by TCRdb on the 5' RACE reads, yielding one entry per CDR3 protein. The data contain hundreds of thousands of distinct CDR3 sequences, nearly 60% of them singletons. This CDR3 has 16 residues. Germline V CDR1 and CDR2: LNHDA, SQIVND (reference sequence). V shed 7 bases, J shed 2 bases, and the junction held 14 bases outside the gene matches. Sequencing was done on a sample of blood. V is TRBV19 and J is TRBJ2-7; 7 bases agree with TRBD2. This sequence was found in a man between 25 and 39 years old in good health. CDR3 nucleotides: TGTGCCAGTACCGCAAGGGGAGGGGTCGGAACCTACGAGCAGTACTTC. It codes for CASTARGGVGTYEQYF.